The clone carrying this T cell receptor beta chain was seen just once. Its antigen is unknown. At one end the junction does not follow the germline gene, possibly because of a read error. The germline gives CDR1 MDHEN, CDR2 SYDVKM. The CDR3 contains 12 residues. Data came from immunoSEQ multiplex PCR; TCRdb stores just in-frame clones and leaves some out. Here the sample spans around 44,000 clones, 65% to 90% being singletons. This record comes from a study of T cell responses to AZD1222 COVID-19 vaccine. Regarding the study as a whole: Clonal diversity may have been underestimated, and the donors were mostly white British, with more females than males. At 160-218 and 743-854, vaccine-associated CD4 TCRs were dominant, and they spanned spike. Sampled repertoires all dated from after the peak T cell response. The study found Spike-specific TCR breadth and depth rose after two AZD1222 doses.

The sequence derives from an adult who received the AZD1222 COVID-19 vaccine. Sequenced here: peripheral blood, sampled 28 days after the second AZD1222 dose. The chain joins TRBV28 to TRBJ2-1, with no clear D. CDR3 bases: TGTGCGAGCACGGAAAGTAGGCATGAGCAGTTCTTC. It is translated as CASTESRHEQFF.